This T cell receptor (beta chain) was found in a study of T cells after posttransplantation cyclophosphamide. Treatment was busulfan-fludarabine conditioning, a marrow graft, and cyclophosphamide on days +3 and +4. Some clones are missing from TCRdb's copy, which holds only in-frame ones; the method was immunoSEQ multiplex PCR. Recorded here are about 7,700 clones, none singletons. Study outcomes and limitations: Recipient CMV seropositivity and CMV reactivation strongly tracked TRB clonality. Blood and skin or GI T cell repertoires showed limited TRB overlap. Donor-recipient repertoire similarity was low at 1-2 months, rising over year one.

In this sample, this clone turned up many times. As yet, its antigen is unknown. Trimming removed 2 bases at V and 0 bases at J, with 17 bases between. The CDR3 sequence is 19 residues long. Germline values: CDR1 SGHDN, CDR2 FVKESK. This TCR derives from a female patient in her forties or fifties who received an allogeneic stem cell transplant from an unrelated donor, was CMV-positive, and had acute GVHD only. A subset of T cells may come from the graft donor. The sequencing used PBMCs, collected after allogeneic stem cell transplant with posttransplant cyclophosphamide. The V gene is TRBV14, the J gene TRBJ2-6; the D gene is possibly TRBD1 (5 bases). CDR3 protein: CASSQSGNRRSSGANVLTF. CDR3 sequence (DNA): TGTGCCAGCAGCCAATCAGGGAACAGGCGCAGCTCTGGGGCCAACGTCCTGACTTTC.